What follows are 32 T cell receptor beta chains derived from one specimen sequenced in a study of blood T cell repertoires in COVID-19. Some clones are missing from TCRdb's copy, which holds only in-frame ones; the method was immunoSEQ multiplex PCR. The table lists about 490,000 clones, roughly 85% of them singletons, with roughly 3.1% in the top ten. The sequenced sample was peripheral blood. The receptor set was obtained from a human donor in a cohort sampled during active COVID-19.

In this sample, this clone turned up a few times. The chain employs TRBV15 and TRBJ1-2, with D unresolved. Between the trimmed V and J ends, which lost 0 bases and 5 bases, there was a span of 13 bases. The CDR3 contains 15 residues. Germline V gene sequence: CDR1 LNHNV, CDR2 YYDKDF (reference sequence). DNA of the CDR3: TGTGCCACCAGCAGAGATCGGCGGTACTTATATGGCTACACCTTC. It is translated as CATSRDRRYLYGYTF.

This clone was recorded only once. The rearrangement joins TRBV5-6 to TRBJ2-2; D is unclear. CDR1 and CDR2 from the germline V gene are SGHDT and YYEEEE. There are 17 residues in the CDR3. V lost 0 bases to trimming and J lost 2 bases, with 14 bases between them. The CDR3 is CASSLAIQDTNTGELFF. The CDR3 bases are TGTGCCAGCAGCTTGGCTATCCAAGACACCAACACCGGGGAGCTGTTTTTT.

The CDR3 DNA reads TGTGCCAGCAGCACCTTAGCGGGAGTCCGAGAGACCCAGTACTTC. Translating gives CASSTLAGVRETQYF. The chain recombines TRBV21-1 with TRBJ2-5; the table's D gene call, TRBD2, was not cross checked with the DNA. TRBV21-1 is a pseudogene. This CDR3 spans 15 amino acids.

This sequence joins TRBV19 and TRBJ1-4; 9 bases fit TRBD1. V was pared by 9 bases and J by 8 bases, with 10 bases of the junction left unmatched. The length of the CDR3 is 14 residues. The V gene's germline CDR1 is LNHDA and CDR2 SQIVND (reference sequence). The CDR3 loop reads CASSNYRGREKLFF. The CDR3 DNA reads as TGTGCCAGCAGCAATTACAGGGGGCGGGAAAAACTGTTTTTT.

The J gene is TRBJ2-7, the V gene TRBV30; D is possibly TRBD1 (5 bases). Looked up from germline, CDR1 is GTSNPN and CDR2 is SVGIG (reference sequence). The CDR3 runs to 13 residues. V gave up 4 bases and J gave up 2 bases, with 12 bases separating them. In nucleotides, the CDR3 is TGTGCCTGGACAAGGGGCGCCCCCTACGAGCAGTACTTC. It codes for CAWTRGAPYEQYF.

The V call is TRBV5-1, the J call TRBJ1-2, with 9 nucleotides matching TRBD1. The CDR3 loop spans 15 amino acids. Trimming cost V 4 bases and J 4 bases; bases outside gene matches: 8. Per germline, CDR1 SGHRS and CDR2 YFSETQ. The CDR3 protein is CASSPGQGQSYGYTF. Written as DNA, the CDR3 is TGCGCCAGCAGCCCCGGACAGGGGCAGAGCTATGGCTACACCTTC.

This chain connects TRBV10-2 to TRBJ1-1; D may be TRBD1 (5 bases). CDR1 is WSHSY, CDR2 SAAADI, per germline. V was clipped by 1 base and J by 4 bases, with 16 bases between them. The CDR3 runs to 16 residues. CDR3 nucleotide sequence: TGCGCCAGCAGTGAGTTTTTTGGGCAGGGTGGCACTGAAGCTTTCTTT. Amino acid sequence: CASSEFFGQGGTEAFF.

This chain joins TRBV27 and TRBJ1-6, with TRBD1 matching 7 bases. Trimming removed 6 bases from V and 3 bases from J; junction bases left unmatched: 5. The CDR3 has 15 amino acids. CDR1 is MNHEY and CDR2 is SMNVEV in the germline V gene (reference sequence). The CDR3 region has the DNA TGTGCCAGCAGCCCTGGGACAGACTATAATTCACCCCTCCACTTT. Protein: CASSPGTDYNSPLHF.

The chain joins TRBV3-1 (or the pseudogene TRBV3-2) to TRBJ1-5; 8 bases align to TRBD1. Germline V CDR1 and CDR2: LGHDT, YNNKEL (reference sequence). CDR3 size: 14 residues. J gave up 2 bases and V 5 bases, and 2 bases lay outside the gene matches. CDR3 amino acids: CASSNRGGNQPQHF. The CDR3 coding sequence is TGTGCCAGCAGCAACAGGGGGGGCAATCAGCCCCAGCATTTT.

This chain links TRBV2 with TRBJ2-5, with a possible D match to TRBD2 (6 bases). The length of the CDR3 is 14 residues. CDR1 is SNHLY, CDR2 FYNNEI, per germline. V was cut by 5 bases and J by 4 bases, with 14 bases left in between. The CDR3 bases are TGTGCCAGCAGTAACCTCGGGAGTGGAGAGACCCAGTACTTC. Protein product: CASSNLGSGETQYF.

This clone appeared once. The V gene is TRBV4-1, the J gene TRBJ2-3; 7 bases align to TRBD2. V dropped 0 bases and J dropped 4; count of bases not matched to a gene: 10. The CDR3 spans 17 residues. CDR1 is MGHRA, CDR2 YSYEKL, per germline. The CDR3 loop is CASSQDRQAGRADTQYF. In DNA form, the CDR3 reads TGCGCCAGCAGCCAAGATCGCCAAGCGGGACGAGCAGATACGCAGTATTTT.

CDR3 sequence reads: CASSLARTSGDTGELFF. The CDR3 DNA follows: TGTGCCAGCAGCTTGGCCAGGACTAGCGGGGACACCGGGGAGCTGTTTTTT. This chain connects TRBV5-8 to TRBJ2-2; 12 bases match TRBD2. The CDR3 is 17 amino acids. V shed 0 bases, J shed 3 bases, and the junction held 3 bases outside the gene matches. Germline CDR1 is SGHTS and CDR2 is YDEGEE. The variable domain in full, with the rest retrieved from reference TRBV5-8 and TRBJ2-2, is EAGVTQSPTHLIKTRGQQATLRCSPISGHTSVYWYQQALGLGLQFLLWYDEGEERNRGNFPPRFSGRQFPNYSSELNVNALELEDSALYLCASSLARTSGDTGELFFGEGSRLTVL.

J is TRBJ2-6 and V is TRBV28; D may be TRBD2 (6 bases). The CDR3 has 15 residues. Trimming left V 5 bases short and J 1 base short, with 9 bases between. CDR1 and CDR2 (germline): MDHEN, SYDVKM. In nucleotides, the CDR3 is TGTGCCAGCAGTATCCGGGGGTCTGGGGCCAACGTCCTGACTTTC. Its protein product is CASSIRGSGANVLTF.

This rearrangement joins TRBV19 to TRBJ2-6; D is uncertain. Per germline, CDR1 LNHDA and CDR2 SQIVND (reference sequence). The CDR3 loop spans 16 amino acids. Trimming removed 3 bases at V and 0 bases at J, with 9 bases between. CDR3 DNA: TGTGCCAGTAGTATTCGACGGGTCTCTGGGGCCAACGTCCTGACTTTC. Translation gives CASSIRRVSGANVLTF.

V and J are TRBV7-3 and TRBJ2-1; 13 positions agree with TRBD2. Germline V gene data show CDR1 as SGHTA and CDR2 as FQGTGA. The CDR3 runs 16 residues. V lost 5 bases to trimming and J lost 8 bases; unmatched junction nucleotides: 9. The CDR3 reads CASSPVGLAGVDEQFF. For the CDR3, the DNA is TGTGCCAGCAGCCCGGTCGGACTAGCGGGAGTAGATGAGCAGTTCTTC.

V usage is TRBV28 and J usage is TRBJ2-5, with a possible D match to TRBD2 (5 bases). The CDR3 is 14 amino acids. Germline values: CDR1 MDHEN, CDR2 SYDVKM. The V end was cut by 4 bases, the J end by 2 bases, with 11 bases between. The CDR3 DNA reads TGTGCCAGCAGTTCACTTTCGGGGCAAGAGACCCAGTACTTC. Amino acids: CASSSLSGQETQYF.

The chain has TRBV28 and TRBJ1-1; D perhaps matches TRBD1 (6 bases). V was trimmed by 7 bases and J by 5 bases, leaving 14 bases between them. Germline V gene sequence: CDR1 MDHEN, CDR2 SYDVKM. This CDR3 has 13 residues. The CDR3 sequence: CASTSSTGTEAFF. The CDR3 nucleotides read TGTGCCAGCACCTCTTCAACAGGGACTGAAGCTTTCTTT.

This clone showed up just once. The CDR3 nucleotides are TGTGCCAGCAGCCCCTATGGACGAACGGGAATACACTACGAGCAGTACTTC. Translated, it gives CASSPYGRTGIHYEQYF. V is TRBV6-2 or TRBV6-3 and J is TRBJ2-7, with a weak D call TRBD2 (5 bases). V gave up 6 bases and J gave up 3 bases, with 24 bases separating them. Germline CDR1 is MNHEY and CDR2 is SVGEGT. CDR3 size: 17 residues.

The rearrangement uses TRBV11-3 and TRBJ1-2; tentative D call: TRBD1 (6 bases). V gave up 5 bases and J gave up 6 bases, with 25 bases separating them. Per the germline V gene, CDR1 is SGHNT and CDR2 is YENEEA. There are 17 residues in the CDR3. The chain's CDR3 is CASSRGGRGKGPNGYTF. CDR3 sequence (DNA): TGTGCCAGCAGCCGCGGGGGGCGAGGTAAGGGTCCGAATGGCTACACCTTC.

This chain links TRBV4-3 with TRBJ2-3; TRBD2 is a possible D gene (6 bases). Per germline, CDR1 LGHNA and CDR2 YSLEER. The ends were cut back, 4 bases at V and 0 bases at J, with 17 bases in the middle. The CDR3 covers 17 residues. DNA of the CDR3: TGCGCCAGCAGCCGCCGGTTCGGGAGCGGGAGCACAGATACGCAGTATTTT. It codes for CASSRRFGSGSTDTQYF.

This clone was observed a single time. The chain recombines TRBV6-1 with TRBJ2-5; TRBD2 matches 11 bases. CDR1 and CDR2 from the germline V gene are MNHNS and SASEGT. The CDR3 contains 16 residues. Losses at the gene ends were 4 bases for V and 5 bases for J; bases not matched to a gene: 9. Here the CDR3 reads CASSGRTSGHAETQYF. CDR3 nucleotide sequence: TGTGCCAGCAGTGGACGGACTAGCGGGCACGCGGAGACCCAGTACTTC.

Turning to this clone: A read error may produce the germline difference seen at one junction end. The chain joins TRBV19 to TRBJ1-3, with TRBD1 identical over 7 bases. The CDR3 has 14 amino acids. Germline CDR1 and CDR2: LNHDA and SQIVND (reference sequence). CDR3 nucleotide sequence: TGTGCCAGTAGTGACAGGGCGAAGGGAACCACCATATATTTT. Translating gives CASSDRAKGTTIYF.

This clone came up once. The CDR3, as DNA: TGTGCCAGCTCTCCTGGACTAGCGGGAGCATACGAGCAGTACTTC. Protein product: CASSPGLAGAYEQYF. This chain joins TRBV18 and TRBJ2-7, with TRBD2 matching 13 bases. Per the germline V gene, CDR1 is KGHSH and CDR2 is LQKENI. The trim removed 6 bases at V and 4 bases at J, leaving 6 bases unmatched. CDR3 size: 15 residues.

The chain recombines TRBV7-2 with TRBJ2-1; D is perhaps TRBD2 (5 bases). CDR1 SGHTA and CDR2 FQGNSA come from the germline V gene. The germline V and J ends were trimmed by 3 bases and 7 bases, with 16 bases remaining between them. CDR3 length: 15 residues. This CDR3 reads CASSFGGLRRNEQFF. The DNA of the CDR3 is TGTGCCAGCAGCTTTGGAGGCCTGCGAAGGAATGAGCAGTTCTTC. The variable domain in full, completed from reference TRBV7-2 and TRBJ2-1, reads GAGVSQSPSNKVTEKGKDVELRCDPISGHTALYWYRQSLGQGLEFLIYFQGNSAPDKSGLPSDRFSAERTGGSVSTLTIQRTQQEDSAVYLCASSFGGLRRNEQFFGPGTRLTVL.

The chain recombines TRBV6-6 with TRBJ2-7; the D gene is possibly TRBD1 (6 bases). V dropped 2 bases and J dropped 2 bases, with 10 bases sitting between them. The CDR3 has 14 amino acids. Per the germline V gene, CDR1 is MNHNY and CDR2 is SVGAGI (reference sequence). CDR3 bases: TGTGCCAGCAGTTACAACGGACAGACCTACGAGCAGTACTTC. Protein: CASSYNGQTYEQYF.

The rearrangement uses TRBV7-9 and TRBJ1-1; D not resolved. This CDR3 spans 13 amino acids. Per the germline V gene, CDR1 is SEHNR and CDR2 is FQNEAQ (reference sequence). V shed 2 bases and J shed 6 bases, with 10 bases lying between them. As DNA, the CDR3 is TGTGCCAGCAGCTTACGGGATGGGGCTGAAGCTTTCTTT. Translated: CASSLRDGAEAFF. The full variable domain, completed using reference TRBV7-9 and TRBJ1-1, is DTGVSQNPRHKITKRGQNVTFRCDPISEHNRLYWYRQTLGQGPEFLTYFQNEAQLEKSRLLSDRFSAERPKGSFSTLEIQRTEQGDSAMYLCASSLRDGAEAFFGQGTRLTVV.

The chain combines TRBV3-1 (or the pseudogene TRBV3-2) with TRBJ2-2; 7 bases match TRBD2. Trimming took 6 bases from V and 5 from J; bases not matched to a gene: 15. Germline V gene lookup returns CDR1 LGHDT and CDR2 YNNKEL (reference sequence). CDR3 length equals 17 residues. The CDR3 spells CASSRHGSGRDTGELFF. The CDR3 nucleotides are TGTGCCAGCAGTCGACATGGTAGCGGGCGTGATACCGGGGAGCTGTTTTTT.

CDR3 sequence reads: CASSPGQISNQPQHF. In DNA form, the CDR3 reads TGTGCCAGCAGCCCGGGACAGATTAGCAATCAGCCCCAGCATTTT. The chain employs TRBV5-8 and TRBJ1-5; 7 bases map to TRBD1. The J segment lost 0 bases and the V segment lost 4 bases, leaving 4 bases of the junction unmatched. Per the germline V gene, CDR1 is SGHTS and CDR2 is YDEGEE. This CDR3 spans 15 amino acids.

The chain couples TRBV7-2 to TRBJ1-1, with D perhaps TRBD1 (5 bases). Deletions cut 2 bases from V and 5 bases from J, with 9 bases between. The CDR3 consists of 13 residues. The germline V gene encodes CDR1 SGHTA and CDR2 FQGNSA. CDR3 in DNA: TGTGCCAGCAGCTTAATTCGGGGGACTGAAGCTTTCTTT. Amino acids: CASSLIRGTEAFF.

The CDR3 coding sequence is TGCAGCGTTGGCGACGGAGATCAGCCCCAGCATTTT. Translating gives CSVGDGDQPQHF. The chain joins TRBV29-1 to TRBJ1-5; D remains unclear. V gave up 4 bases and J gave up 5 bases, with 9 bases separating them. There are 12 residues in the CDR3. The V gene's germline CDR1 is SQVTM and CDR2 ANQGSEA.

The J gene is TRBJ1-5, the V gene TRBV28; tentative D call: TRBD1 (5 bases). The CDR3 has 15 amino acids. V was pared by 3 bases and J by 1 base, with 10 bases between. Germline loops: CDR1 MDHEN, CDR2 SYDVKM. The CDR3 bases are TGTGCCAGCAGTTTTACTGGGGCGAGCAATCAGCCCCAGCATTTT. It specifies CASSFTGASNQPQHF.

The genes are TRBV3-1 (or the pseudogene TRBV3-2) and TRBJ2-1; TRBD1 agrees at 8 bases. With V trimmed by 7 bases and J by 12 bases, 5 bases remained unmatched. The CDR3 extends over 11 amino acids. CDR1 and CDR2 from the germline V gene are LGHDT and YNNKEL (reference sequence). The CDR3 is CASNSGQAQFF. In DNA, the CDR3 is TGTGCCAGCAATTCGGGACAGGCGCAGTTCTTC.